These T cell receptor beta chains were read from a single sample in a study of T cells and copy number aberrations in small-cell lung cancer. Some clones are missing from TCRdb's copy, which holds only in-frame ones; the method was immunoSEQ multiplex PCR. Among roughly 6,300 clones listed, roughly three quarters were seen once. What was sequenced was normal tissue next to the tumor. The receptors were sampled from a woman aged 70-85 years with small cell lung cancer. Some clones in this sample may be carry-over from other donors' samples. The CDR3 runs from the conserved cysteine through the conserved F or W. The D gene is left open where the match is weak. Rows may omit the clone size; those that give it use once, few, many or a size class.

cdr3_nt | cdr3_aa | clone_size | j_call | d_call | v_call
TGCAGTGCGAGTACAGGGCACGAGCAGTACTTC | CSASTGHEQYF | - | TRBJ2-7 | - | TRBV20-1
TGTGCCAGCAGCCGGACTAGCGGGGCGACCGGGGAGCTGTTTTTT | CASSRTSGATGELFF | - | TRBJ2-2 | TRBD2 | TRBV7-9
TGTGCCAGTAGTATTTCTAGCGGGAGGGGGAATGAGCAGTTCTTC | CASSISSGRGNEQFF | few | TRBJ2-1 | TRBD2 | TRBV19
TGTGCCAGCAGCCCCCAGACAGCGAACTCCTACAATGAGCAGTTCTTC | CASSPQTANSYNEQFF | large | TRBJ2-1 | - | TRBV7-2
TGTGCCACCTCACGAACAGACTCTGGAAACACCATATATTTT | CATSRTDSGNTIYF | - | TRBJ1-3 | - | TRBV19
TGCAGCGTTGGGACCCACTCCGACCTCAATGAGCAGTTCTTC | CSVGTHSDLNEQFF | large | TRBJ2-1 | - | TRBV29-1
TGTGCCAGCAGAAAAGGGGGACAGGGTTCTGGCTACACCTTC | CASRKGGQGSGYTF | - | TRBJ1-2 | TRBD1 | TRBV6-5
TGTGCCAGCAGCCCAGGGACTGTGAACACTGAAGCTTTCTTT | CASSPGTVNTEAFF | - | TRBJ1-1 | - | TRBV11-1
TGCAGCGTTCCCACCCAAGCCGGGTCATTTGGAGGCTACACCTTC | CSVPTQAGSFGGYTF | - | TRBJ1-2 | - | TRBV29-1
TGCGCCAGCAGCCAGCTAGGGATCTACGAGCAGTACTTC | CASSQLGIYEQYF | - | TRBJ2-7 | - | TRBV4-1
TGCAGCGTTGAGCCGCTAGCGTATGACAATGAACAGTTCTTC | CSVEPLAYDNEQFF | - | TRBJ2-1 | - | TRBV29-1
TGTGCCAGCATTAAGGGGGTGACAGATACGCAGTATTTT | CASIKGVTDTQYF | - | TRBJ2-3 | - | TRBV7-2
TGTGCCAGCAGCTCTAGGGGCCTTTGGGCAACTAATGAAAAACTGTTTTTT | CASSSRGLWATNEKLFF | - | TRBJ1-4 | - | TRBV13
TGTGCCAGCAGTTACTCGGTTGCTAGCGGGATAACGAACACCGGGGAGCTGTTTTTT | CASSYSVASGITNTGELFF | - | TRBJ2-2 | TRBD2 | TRBV6-7
TGCGCCAGCAGCGACGCAAGCTCCTACAATGAGCAGTTCTTC | CASSDASSYNEQFF | - | TRBJ2-1 | - | TRBV4-1
TGTGCCAGCTCCTCCCTATTACATACGCAGTATTTT | CASSSLLHTQYF | - | TRBJ2-3 | - | TRBV5-8
TGCGCCAGCAGCTGGAGGACTAGCGGGACCCCAGATACGCAGTATTTT | CASSWRTSGTPDTQYF | once | TRBJ2-3 | TRBD2 | TRBV5-1
TGTGCCAGCAGCTTAGGGGGCAGGGCTCTAGATACGCAGTATTTT | CASSLGGRALDTQYF | few | TRBJ2-3 | - | TRBV7-2
TGTGCCACCTACCCCGGGACACTCGGAAACACCATATATTTT | CATYPGTLGNTIYF | - | TRBJ1-3 | - | TRBV28
TGTGCCAGCAGTAACCAGGGGGGTCCCCATCAGCCCCAGCATTTT | CASSNQGGPHQPQHF | few | TRBJ1-5 | TRBD1 | TRBV6-6
TGTGCCTGGAGGGCGGGAGTAATCACAGATACGCAGTATTTT | CAWRAGVITDTQYF | - | TRBJ2-3 | TRBD2 | TRBV30
TGTGCCAGCAGCCCCGGTCGAGAGTGGGGAAACATTCAGTACTTC | CASSPGREWGNIQYF | - | TRBJ2-4 | - | TRBV9
TGTGCCAGCAGCGTTAGCGTATTGGTCGATGAGCAGTTCTTC | CASSVSVLVDEQFF | - | TRBJ2-1 | - | TRBV9
TGTGCCAGCAGTTATGGTCGAGGTCAGACCCAGTACTTC | CASSYGRGQTQYF | few | TRBJ2-5 | - | TRBV6-5
TGTGCCAGCAGCGTAGCTTTAGGTACCACAAATACGCAGTATTTT | CASSVALGTTNTQYF | - | TRBJ2-3 | - | TRBV9
TGCGCCAGCAGCCAAGCGGGGGCAACCACAGATACGCAGTATTTT | CASSQAGATTDTQYF | - | TRBJ2-3 | - | TRBV4-3
TGTGCCAGTAGTCTGGGGGCTGACACAGATACGCAGTATTTT | CASSLGADTDTQYF | - | TRBJ2-3 | - | TRBV19
TGTGCCAGCAGCTCGGGCAGGGGGCAAAAGTGGGAGCAGTACTTC | CASSSGRGQKWEQYF | - | TRBJ2-7 | TRBD1 | TRBV5-6
TGTGCCAGCAGTTACACCCCTAGCGGTGAGCAGTTCTTC | CASSYTPSGEQFF | - | TRBJ2-1 | TRBD2 | TRBV6-5
TGTGCCTGGAGTGTCCTCAGGGATGAGCAGTTCTTC | CAWSVLRDEQFF | - | TRBJ2-1 | - | TRBV30
TGTGCCAACGGTGGGGTGTTCAGCAATGAGCAGTTCTTC | CANGGVFSNEQFF | - | TRBJ2-1 | - | TRBV9
TGTGCCAGCAGCACCTCTCCCCTAGAGACCCAGTACTTC | CASSTSPLETQYF | few | TRBJ2-5 | - | TRBV7-9
TGTGCCAGCAGCCCCAGGACAGGTTGGCAAGAGACCCAGTACTTC | CASSPRTGWQETQYF | - | TRBJ2-5 | TRBD1 | TRBV9
TGTGCCAGCAGCGAATCCGGGCGCCGGGGCTACACCTTC | CASSESGRRGYTF | few | TRBJ1-2 | - | TRBV7-3
TGTGCCTGGAGTAGTCAATCTACAGGGGGGTACACCTTC | CAWSSQSTGGYTF | - | TRBJ1-2 | TRBD1 | TRBV30
TGCGCCAGCAGCTTAGGTGGGGGTCAGCCCCAGCATTTT | CASSLGGGQPQHF | once | TRBJ1-5 | - | TRBV5-1
TGTGCCAGCAGCCCCGCGAGCGGCACAGATACGCAGTATTTT | CASSPASGTDTQYF | few | TRBJ2-3 | - | TRBV7-2
TGTGCCAGCTCAGGTGACAGGTACGAGCAGTACTTC | CASSGDRYEQYF | - | TRBJ2-7 | - | TRBV18
TGCAGCGTTGACAGCTCTGGGGCCAACGTCCTGACTTTC | CSVDSSGANVLTF | few | TRBJ2-6 | - | TRBV29-1
TGTGCCAGTAGCTTACAGGGGACCCAAGAGACCCAGTACTTC | CASSLQGTQETQYF | few | TRBJ2-5 | TRBD1 | TRBV19
TGCGCCAGCTCCGAAGGACGCGAGGAGCAGTTCTTC | CASSEGREEQFF | - | TRBJ2-1 | - | TRBV5-1
TGTGCCAGCAGCTTAGATCTCGCGAACCCCTACAATGAGCAGTTCTTC | CASSLDLANPYNEQFF | - | TRBJ2-1 | - | TRBV11-2
TGTGCCAGCAGCTTTAACAGGGATACCGGGGAGCTGTTTTTT | CASSFNRDTGELFF | once | TRBJ2-2 | - | TRBV7-3
TGCGCCAGCAGCCTTAAGGACAGGGCGGACACTGAAGCTTTCTTT | CASSLKDRADTEAFF | - | TRBJ1-1 | TRBD1 | TRBV5-1
TGTGCCAGCAGCTTCACAGGAGGATATGGCTACACCTTC | CASSFTGGYGYTF | - | TRBJ1-2 | - | TRBV11-1
TGTGCCAGCAGGCCAGCGGGCTCCTACGAGCAGTACTTC | CASRPAGSYEQYF | - | TRBJ2-7 | - | TRBV6-5
TGTGCCAGCAGAGGGGGACAGGGGGTTAACTATGGCTACACCTTC | CASRGGQGVNYGYTF | - | TRBJ1-2 | TRBD1 | TRBV28
TGTGCCAGCAGCGATCCCCGGAGAATTCCCACCTCTGGGGCCAACGTCCTGACTTTC | CASSDPRRIPTSGANVLTF | - | TRBJ2-6 | - | TRBV7-9
TGTGCCAGCAGCCCGGGACAGGGTTTCGGAAACACCATATATTTT | CASSPGQGFGNTIYF | - | TRBJ1-3 | TRBD1 | TRBV5-5
TGTGCCAGCAGCTCGGGAGGGTCCTGGAAACTGTTTTTT | CASSSGGSWKLFF | few | TRBJ1-4 | - | TRBV5-6
TGTGCCAGCGGACAGGGGAACACTGAAGCTTTCTTT | CASGQGNTEAFF | medium-sized | TRBJ1-1 | TRBD1 | TRBV19
TGCGCCAGCAGCCGGGGGGATAGCGGGAGGAATTTGGCAGATACGCAGTATTTT | CASSRGDSGRNLADTQYF | large | TRBJ2-3 | TRBD2 | TRBV5-1
TGCGCCAGCAGCCCCGGAGCGGGAGGCTACGAGCAGTACTTC | CASSPGAGGYEQYF | - | TRBJ2-7 | TRBD2 | TRBV5-1